This T cell receptor beta chain was found in a study of blood T cells in healthy people across ages. Germline V gene lookup returns CDR1 LGHNA and CDR2 YNFKEQ. The CDR3 spans 15 residues. Losses at the gene ends were 3 bases for V and 4 bases for J; bases not matched to a gene: 7. This clonotype has only a few counts. Primers used in a second PCR of about 6 to 11 cycles were a sample-barcoded 5' primer and a J-beta primer mix. TCRdb reprocessed the 5' RACE reads via MiXCR and lists one record per CDR3 protein. The data show over 700,000 distinct CDR3 sequences, 53% seen once. The study drew donors from healthy Caucasian individuals in Russia aged about 6 to 100.

Sample: blood. The chain couples TRBV4-2 to TRBJ2-3; 7 bases fit TRBD1. This receptor was identified in a man aged 80 or over in good health. The CDR3 loop reads CASSHLNRGADTQYF. The CDR3 DNA is TGTGCCAGCAGCCACCTTAACAGGGGCGCAGATACGCAGTATTTT.